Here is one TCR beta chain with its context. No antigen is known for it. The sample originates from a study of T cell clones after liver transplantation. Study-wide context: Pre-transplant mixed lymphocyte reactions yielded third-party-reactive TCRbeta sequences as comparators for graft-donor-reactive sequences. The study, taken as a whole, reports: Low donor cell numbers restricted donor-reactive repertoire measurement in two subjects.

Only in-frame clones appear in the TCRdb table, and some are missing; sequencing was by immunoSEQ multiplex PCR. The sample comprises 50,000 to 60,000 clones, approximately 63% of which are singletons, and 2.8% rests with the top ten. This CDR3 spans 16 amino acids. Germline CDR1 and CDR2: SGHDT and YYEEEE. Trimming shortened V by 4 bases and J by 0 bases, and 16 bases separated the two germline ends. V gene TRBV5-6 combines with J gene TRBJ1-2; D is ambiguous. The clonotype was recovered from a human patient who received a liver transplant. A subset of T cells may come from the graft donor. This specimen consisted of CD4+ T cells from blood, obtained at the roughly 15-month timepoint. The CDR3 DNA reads TGTGCCAGCAGCCCCTTATCGCTGACGGCTAACTATGGCTACACCTTC. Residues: CASSPLSLTANYGYTF.